These 9 T cell receptor beta chains share one sample of origin, sequenced in a study of graft-versus-host responses after intestinal transplantation. Here immunoSEQ multiplex PCR was the method, and the copy in TCRdb shows in-frame clones only, minus some. Here the sample spans about 26,000 clones, roughly 87% being singletons. Their recognized antigens are unknown. Sequenced material: unstimulated CD4+ T cells sorted from spleen or lymph node cells, taken before intestinal transplant. All receptors come from a human donor who received an intestinal transplant.

This clone was seen a handful of times. V usage is TRBV28 and J usage is TRBJ2-7; 12 nucleotides align to TRBD1. The J segment lost 4 bases and the V segment lost 6 bases, leaving 4 bases of the junction unmatched. The CDR3 totals 14 residues. Germline CDR1 and CDR2: MDHEN and SYDVKM. The CDR3 loop is CASRGTGGQYEQYF. DNA for the CDR3: TGTGCCAGCAGAGGGACAGGGGGCCAGTACGAGCAGTACTTC.

The V gene is TRBV5-1, the J gene TRBJ2-5, with TRBD2 identical over 14 bases. The V segment lost 3 bases and the J segment 9 bases; nucleotides outside the gene matches: 7. From germline, CDR1 is SGHRS and CDR2 YFSETQ. This CDR3 is built from 15 residues. The CDR3 spells CASSSGTSGSWAQYF. The CDR3 nucleotides read TGCGCCAGCAGCTCCGGGACTAGCGGGAGTTGGGCCCAGTACTTC.

The genes are TRBV1 and TRBJ1-4; the table calls TRBD1, which could not be checked here. TRBV1 is recorded as a pseudogene. The CDR3 is made up of 13 amino acids. The CDR3 loop reads CTSSQDTAGVFLF. CDR3 bases: TGCACCAGCAGCCAAGATACGGCAGGGGTCTTCCTTTTT.

The chain uses TRBV19 and TRBJ1-5, with no clear D. Germline lookup yields CDR1 LNHDA and CDR2 SQIVND (reference sequence). The CDR3 is 15 amino acids. With 1 base removed from V and 0 bases from J, the gap between germline ends came to 7 bases. The CDR3: CASSIGPSSNQPQHF. CDR3 nucleotides: TGTGCCAGTAGTATAGGTCCGAGTAGCAATCAGCCCCAGCATTTT. Complete variable domain (other parts from reference TRBV19 and TRBJ1-5): DGGITQSPKYLFRKEGQNVTLSCEQNLNHDAMYWYRQDPGQGLRLIYYSQIVNDFQKGDIAEGYSVSREKKESFPLTVTSAQKNPTAFYLCASSIGPSSNQPQHFGDGTRLSIL.

The chain joins TRBV7-2 to TRBJ1-5, with D possibly TRBD1 on 6 matching bases. The CDR3 runs to 16 residues. CDR1 is SGHTA, CDR2 FQGNSA, per germline. V shed 4 bases and J shed 6 bases, with 19 bases lying between them. The DNA of the CDR3 is TGTGCCAGCAGCTCCCCCATCGAGGGGGATGGTCAGCCCCAGCATTTT. It is translated as CASSSPIEGDGQPQHF.

V usage is TRBV5-1 and J usage is TRBJ2-1; the D is unclear. This CDR3 is 12 amino acids long. The ends were cut back, 1 base at V and 8 bases at J, with 7 bases in the middle. Germline V gene data show CDR1 as SGHRS and CDR2 as YFSETQ. CDR3 in amino acids: CASSLLGYEQFF. The CDR3 nucleotides are TGCGCCAGCAGCTTGCTAGGGTATGAGCAGTTCTTC.

This chain links TRBV28 with TRBJ1-2; TRBD1 might be the D (5 bases). Germline CDR1 and CDR2: MDHEN and SYDVKM. V dropped 6 bases and J dropped 2 bases, with 16 bases sitting between them. This CDR3 has 15 amino acids. The CDR3 region is CASSPTGGTNYGYTF. DNA of the CDR3: TGTGCCAGCAGCCCTACGGGGGGAACCAACTATGGCTACACCTTC.

The chain has TRBV5-1 and TRBJ2-4, with no clear D. The V gene's germline CDR1 is SGHRS and CDR2 YFSETQ. This CDR3 has 13 amino acids. Trimming removed 2 bases at V and 1 base at J, with 4 bases between. The CDR3 DNA follows: TGCGCCAGCAGCTTAGGGGCCAAAAACATTCAGTACTTC. As protein: CASSLGAKNIQYF. Drawing the rest from reference TRBV5-1 and TRBJ2-4, the complete variable domain is KAGVTQTPRYLIKTRGQQVTLSCSPISGHRSVSWYQQTPGQGLQFLFEYFSETQRNKGNFPGRFSGRQFSNSRSEMNVSTLELGDSALYLCASSLGAKNIQYFGAGTRLSVL.

The V gene is TRBV19, the J gene TRBJ1-5, with TRBD1 as a possible D gene (5 bases). The CDR3 is made up of 15 amino acids. Germline CDR1 LNHDA, CDR2 SQIVND (reference sequence). With 3 bases removed from V and 0 bases from J, the gap between germline ends came to 9 bases. In nucleotides, the CDR3 is TGTGCCAGTAGTATGGGAGGGACTAGCAATCAGCCCCAGCATTTT. Translation: CASSMGGTSNQPQHF.